A selection of T cell receptor beta chains follows, all from one sample in a study of siplizumab effects on memory and regulatory T cells. Sequenced by immunoSEQ multiplex PCR; TCRdb stores in-frame clones only, minus some. This table holds about 87,000 clones, 85% to 90% found once. Specimen: CD4+ T cells sorted from blood. All receptors derive from a human donor in good health. Both conserved end residues are part of each CDR3. The order of the fields is J gene, V gene, CDR3 protein.

J: TRBJ1-1; V: TRBV14; CDR3: CASSQLSVGRVAFF
J: TRBJ2-2; V: TRBV27; CDR3: CASRSLAGASGELFF
J: TRBJ2-1; V: TRBV29-1; CDR3: CSVEPGNTYNEQFF
J: TRBJ2-2; V: TRBV4-3; CDR3: CASSQEGWHANTGELFF
J: TRBJ2-3; V: TRBV7-3; CDR3: CASSKTGVNTDTQYF
J: TRBJ2-4; V: TRBV28; CDR3: CASTKRTLRGAKNIQYF
J: TRBJ2-7; V: TRBV18; CDR3: CASSQGTSGTSGSSYEQYF
J: TRBJ2-3; V: TRBV19; CDR3: CASSIYPRETDTQYF
J: TRBJ2-7; V: TRBV7-2; CDR3: CASSLGVSYEQYF
J: TRBJ1-1; V: TRBV30; CDR3: CASRNEVDTEAFF
J: TRBJ2-2; V: TRBV9; CDR3: CASSVSGGRTGELFF